This T cell receptor beta chain was documented in a study of blood T cells in healthy people across ages. Study results and limitations: The donors' CMV status was not determined, possibly confounding changes in expanded clonotypes. Fewer expanded clones and more diversity marked long-lived versus aged donors. The recorded TCR beta diversity per million T cells decreased in a roughly linear manner with age.

Regarding this clonotype: Its target is unknown.

A second 7 to 11 cycle PCR used barcoded and J-beta primers. Samples each returned at least 3 million CDR3-containing paired-end reads. Each CDR3 protein is one row after TCRdb ran MiXCR on the 5' RACE reads. The profile shows around 800,000 distinct CDR3 sequences, 20% to 30% of them singletons. These data were also filed under a second study, of T cells of mothers and their children.

The source material was blood. This clonotype originated in a boy under 18 in good health.

Written as DNA, the CDR3 is TGCAGCGTTGAGACAGACAGGGCTGGGGGCACCGGGGAGCTGTTTTTT. Encoded protein: CSVETDRAGGTGELFF. This rearrangement joins TRBV29-1 to TRBJ2-2; 7 bases fit TRBD1. With V trimmed by 3 bases and J by 4 bases, 11 bases remained unmatched. CDR3 size: 16 residues. The germline V gene has CDR1 SQVTM and CDR2 ANQGSEA.